This T cell receptor beta chain was retrieved from a study of control samples from healthy donors and cancer patients. Clones were sequenced by immunoSEQ multiplex PCR, and TCRdb holds only the in-frame ones, with some missing. The sample has 140,000 to 150,000 clones, roughly 89% seen once; the top ten hold more than 4%. V lost 1 base and J lost 9, with 6 bases in between. The CDR3 spans 11 residues. CDR1 and CDR2 (germline): MDHEN, SYDVKM. The count of this clone is one. The sequence derives from a man younger than 45 in good health. The sample consisted of blood. The rearrangement links TRBV28 to TRBJ2-5; the D call may be TRBD1 or TRBD2 (5 bases each). In DNA, the CDR3 is TGTGCCAGCAGTTTATCGGGGCCCCAGTACTTC. This translates into CASSLSGPQYF.